A single sample is the source of the 13 T cell receptor beta chains below, sequenced in a study of prognosis after radiotherapy for stage I lung cancer. Genomic DNA was the source, and TCR beta CDR3 was amplified from it by two-round multiplex PCR. Gene-specific primers for each TRBV and TRBJ gene drove first-round PCR. TCRdb ran MiXCR on the multiplex PCR reads and lists one entry per CDR3 protein. The table records fewer than 65,000 distinct CDR3 sequences, about 37% of them present only once. The sample was PBMCs, taken before or after stereotactic body radiation therapy (not recorded which). Receptors originate from a donor aged 50 or older with non-small cell lung cancer.

This clonotype was counted ten times or more. The chain employs TRBV7-8 and TRBJ2-3; 8 bases agree with TRBD2. The CDR3 consists of 16 residues. Losses at the gene ends were 5 bases for V and 5 bases for J; bases not matched to a gene: 12. The germline CDR1 and CDR2 sequences are SGHVS and FQNEAQ. This chain's CDR3 is CASSRKAGAGRDTQYF. For the CDR3, the DNA is TGTGCCAGCAGCAGGAAAGCGGGAGCTGGTCGAGATACGCAGTATTTT.

This clonotype was seen more than once but under ten times. The rearrangement joins TRBV5-1 to TRBJ2-1; 7 bases are shared with TRBD1. Per germline, CDR1 SGHRS and CDR2 YFSETQ. Germline trimming cut 1 base from V and 9 bases from J; bases unmatched to any gene: 4. The CDR3 totals 13 residues. In DNA, the CDR3 is TGCGCCAGCAGCTTGAAAGGGGGCGGTGAGCAGTTCTTC. Translation: CASSLKGGGEQFF.

This clonotype came up many times. V usage is TRBV5-8 and J usage is TRBJ2-2; tentative D call: TRBD2 (5 bases). Germline CDR1 is SGHTS and CDR2 is YDEGEE. Trimming cost V 2 bases and J 8 bases, with 13 bases left between them. The CDR3 is made up of 14 amino acids. CDR3 coding DNA: TGTGCCAGCAGCTTACCTAGCCGGACTGGGGAGCTGTTTTTT. Amino acid sequence: CASSLPSRTGELFF.

This clonotype was seen ten or more times. The V gene is TRBV19, the J gene TRBJ2-2; the match to TRBD2 covers 7 bases. V gave up 8 bases and J gave up 6 bases; unmatched junction bases: 12. Germline lookup yields CDR1 LNHDA and CDR2 SQIVND (reference sequence). The CDR3 is 15 residues long. The CDR3 DNA sequence: TGTGCCAGTGAGTTCTTAGCGGGCAAAGCCGGGGAGCTGTTTTTT. Residues: CASEFLAGKAGELFF.

This clonotype was counted at least ten times. This chain joins TRBV30 and TRBJ1-5; D might be TRBD1 (5 bases). The V end was cut by 4 bases, the J end by 5 bases, with 12 bases between. Germline CDR1 and CDR2: GTSNPN and SVGIG (reference sequence). CDR3 size: 13 residues. In DNA form, the CDR3 reads TGTGCCTGGAACGGGGGACCCGATCAGCCCCAGCATTTT. It encodes CAWNGGPDQPQHF.

On this clonotype: With only one base between it and a far larger clone, this is likely a read error. The chain is built from TRBV6-4 and TRBJ2-5, with 8 positions matching TRBD1. Trimming at V came to 5 bases and at J to 5 bases, leaving 13 bases not matched to a gene. Germline V CDR1 and CDR2: MRHNA, SNTAGT. This CDR3 comprises 16 residues. Here the CDR3 reads CASSYPRRTGSETQYF. The CDR3 DNA reads TGTGCCAGCAGTTACCCAAGGAGGACAGGGTCGGAGACCCAGTACTTC.

In this sample, this clonotype turned up many times. The chain couples TRBV5-1 to TRBJ2-5; D is undetermined. Germline V gene lookup returns CDR1 SGHRS and CDR2 YFSETQ. Trimming removed 4 bases from V and 1 base from J, with 14 bases in between. The CDR3 totals 15 residues. CDR3 bases: TGCGCCAGCAGCCCCACCGACGTACTCCAAGAGACCCAGTACTTC. The encoded protein is CASSPTDVLQETQYF.

This clonotype was seen more than once but under ten times. V and J are TRBV5-4 and TRBJ2-1, with D perhaps TRBD2 (5 bases). Germline CDR1 reads SGHNT; CDR2 reads YYREEE (reference sequence). The length of the CDR3 is 15 residues. Trimming pared 4 bases from V and 7 bases from J, leaving 18 bases between. The CDR3, as DNA: TGTGCCAGCAGCCCGGGTAGGGAGATGGGGAATGAGCAGTTCTTC. Encoded protein: CASSPGREMGNEQFF.

This clonotype was recorded at least ten times. The DNA of the CDR3 is TGTGCCAGCAGTTCCCTCCCCGGGGGCGGGAGGTGGAACGAGCAGTACTTC. Its protein product is CASSSLPGGGRWNEQYF. The V and J genes are TRBV6-5 and TRBJ2-7; 8 bases match TRBD2. Trimming cost V 4 bases and J 5 bases; bases outside gene matches: 16. Germline V gene lookup returns CDR1 MNHEY and CDR2 SVGAGI. The CDR3 totals 17 residues.

Details on this clonotype: A read error may be the cause here, since a much bigger clone is one base away. The chain combines TRBV7-2 with TRBJ2-5; perhaps TRBD2 as D (5 bases). This CDR3 contains 13 residues. Trimming took 4 bases from V and 1 from J, leaving 7 bases between them. Germline lookup yields CDR1 SGHTA and CDR2 FQGNSA. The CDR3 region is CASSSSLQETQYF. The CDR3 DNA is TGTGCCAGCAGCTCTAGCCTCCAAGAGACCCAGTACTTC.

About this clonotype itself: A read error may explain this, as a much larger clone is one base away. The V and J genes are TRBV5-4 and TRBJ2-3; D may be TRBD1 (6 bases). Germline V gives CDR1 SGHNT, CDR2 YYREEE (reference sequence). The CDR3 has 14 amino acids. The CDR3 loop is CASSFRGSTDKQYF. The CDR3 nucleotides are TGTGCCAGCAGCTTCAGGGGAAGCACAGATAAGCAGTATTTT.

This clonotype counts as medium-sized (0.01 to 0.1%). The chain joins TRBV3-1 to TRBJ2-3; D is uncertain. Trimming pared 5 bases from V and 3 bases from J, leaving 3 bases between. Germline V gene lookup returns CDR1 LGHDT and CDR2 YNNKEL (reference sequence). The length of the CDR3 is 11 residues. CDR3 amino acids: CASSSTDTQYF. CDR3 nucleotide sequence: TGTGCCAGCAGCTCGACAGATACGCAGTATTTT.

In its sample, this clonotype was seen many times. The CDR3 loop is CASSSRGGENTEAFF. The CDR3 DNA reads as TGTGCCAGCAGCTCGCGTGGGGGAGAGAACACTGAAGCTTTCTTT. V and J are TRBV7-9 and TRBJ1-1; D possibly corresponds to TRBD1 (5 bases). The V and J ends lost 4 bases and 1 base respectively, with 13 bases between them. The CDR3 consists of 15 residues. Germline CDR1 SEHNR, CDR2 FQNEAQ (reference sequence).